This is a list of T cell receptor beta chains from one sample in a study of cytomegalovirus exposure and HLA in healthy donors. Data came from immunoSEQ multiplex PCR; TCRdb stores just in-frame clones and leaves some out. In the table there are about 120,000 clones, 75% to 85% of which are singletons. Sequenced: PBMCs. The receptors originated from a man in his forties or fifties in good health and CMV-seronegative. CDR3s include the opening cysteine and the closing phenylalanine or tryptophan. Each record gives: D gene, V gene, clone size, J gene, CDR3 DNA, CDR3 protein. D genes are given only for firm matches. Size is omitted from some rows. Given values are once, few, many or a class for expanded clones.

NA	TRBV30	few	TRBJ2-2	TGTGCCTGGAGTGTACGGTCCGCAGGGCTGCCCGGGGAGCTGTTTTTT	CAWSVRSAGLPGELFF
NA	TRBV7-2	NA	TRBJ1-5	TGTGCCAGCAGCTTACAGGCCCACCAGCCCCAGCATTTT	CASSLQAHQPQHF
NA	TRBV28	NA	TRBJ2-7	TGTGCCAGCACCTATAAGCGTGGCTACGAGCAGTACTTC	CASTYKRGYEQYF
NA	TRBV6-5	NA	TRBJ1-1	TGTGCCAGCAGTTCCGGACAGATATTCACTGAAGCTTTCTTT	CASSSGQIFTEAFF
TRBD1	TRBV6-1	NA	TRBJ1-4	TGTGCCACCACCGGGACAGAAAATGAAAAACTGTTTTTT	CATTGTENEKLFF
TRBD1	TRBV7-2	NA	TRBJ2-2	TGTGCCACCTCCCGGGACAGACTCACCGGGGAGCTGTTTTTT	CATSRDRLTGELFF
TRBD2	TRBV19	NA	TRBJ2-1	TGTGCCAGTAGTAGTGGTTGGGGGGGTAACGAGCAGTTCTTC	CASSSGWGGNEQFF
TRBD2	TRBV6-4	once	TRBJ2-1	TGTGCCAGCAGTGAGAGAGCGGGAGGCGACTTCGTTGAGCAGTTCTTC	CASSERAGGDFVEQFF
TRBD1	TRBV5-6	NA	TRBJ1-2	TGTGCCAGCAGCCCTAGAACCGGGACAGTCTATGGCTACACCTTC	CASSPRTGTVYGYTF
TRBD2	TRBV11-2	once	TRBJ2-7	TGTGCCAGCAGCTTATCCGACGGGGGGTACGAGCAGTACTTC	CASSLSDGGYEQYF
TRBD1	TRBV28	NA	TRBJ1-1	TGTGCCAGCAGTTTCTACCGGGACAGAAGGAGGGGTGAAGCTTTCTTT	CASSFYRDRRRGEAFF
NA	TRBV29-1	NA	TRBJ2-2	TGCAGCGTGGGAGGACAGCTCGGGGCGGGAGTTCGGACCGGGGAGCTGTTTTTT	CSVGGQLGAGVRTGELFF
NA	TRBV6-6	NA	TRBJ1-4	TGTGCCAGCAGTTACCGGGGAAATGAAAAACTGTTTTTT	CASSYRGNEKLFF
TRBD2	TRBV5-1	few	TRBJ2-6	TGCGCCAGCAGCTCTGCGGGAGTAGGCGTCCTGACTTTC	CASSSAGVGVLTF
TRBD2	TRBV6-1	few	TRBJ2-3	TGTGCCAGCAGTGAGACTAGCGGGGGAAGAGATACGCAGTATTTT	CASSETSGGRDTQYF
NA	TRBV23-1	NA	TRBJ1-5	TGCGCCAGCCGCCCAACAGGGACTCAGCCCCAGCATTTT	CASRPTGTQPQHF
TRBD1	TRBV4-1	NA	TRBJ1-4	TGCGCCAGCAGCCACGGGACAGGGGATGAAAAACTGTTTTTT	CASSHGTGDEKLFF
TRBD1	TRBV6-1	few	TRBJ2-3	TGTGCCAGCAGCCCCGGACAGGGCACAGATACGCAGTATTTT	CASSPGQGTDTQYF
TRBD1	TRBV19	NA	TRBJ2-7	TGTGCCAGTAGGGACAGGGGTACCTACGAGCAGTACTTC	CASRDRGTYEQYF
TRBD1	TRBV6-1	NA	TRBJ1-4	TGTGCCAGCAGTGAAGGGACAGGGGGCGGAAAACTGTTTTTT	CASSEGTGGGKLFF
NA	TRBV2	NA	TRBJ1-1	TGTGCCAGCCCCCATTCGGGGAACACTGAAGCTTTCTTT	CASPHSGNTEAFF
NA	TRBV29-1	NA	TRBJ1-1	TGCAGCGCGAACAGGGCGATGAACACTGAAGCTTTCTTT	CSANRAMNTEAFF
TRBD1	TRBV27	NA	TRBJ1-6	TGTGCCAGCAGTTCCAGAGGGACAGGGGAATCGTCCTATAATTCACCCCTCCACTTT	CASSSRGTGESSYNSPLHF
TRBD1	TRBV19	NA	TRBJ2-7	TGTGCCAGTAGTATCAGGACAGGCTACGAGCAGTACTTC	CASSIRTGYEQYF
TRBD1	TRBV28	NA	TRBJ2-3	TGTGCCAGCAGTTCACCCGGGGGACAGGGAGGACCAGATACGCAGTATTTT	CASSSPGGQGGPDTQYF
NA	TRBV21-1	NA	TRBJ2-7	TGTGCCAGCAGCAACCGGGACAGAATTCACTACGAGCAGTACTTC	CASSNRDRIHYEQYF
NA	TRBV18	NA	TRBJ2-1	TGTGCCAGCTCACCGATTCGCCCTCAGGGGCCAAGCTACAATGAGCAGTTCTTC	CASSPIRPQGPSYNEQFF
NA	TRBV11-2	NA	TRBJ2-7	TGTGCCAGCAGCCCCGATTACGGGGGACACGAGCAGTACTTC	CASSPDYGGHEQYF
NA	TRBV29-1	NA	TRBJ2-1	TGCAGCGTTACAGGAAGCAGAGGTGAGCAGTTCTTC	CSVTGSRGEQFF
TRBD1	TRBV5-4	few	TRBJ2-5	TGTGCCAGCAGCGGGGACAGAGGGGAGACCCAGTACTTC	CASSGDRGETQYF
NA	TRBV7-9	NA	TRBJ1-3	TGTGCCAGCAGCTATCGGGGTCTGCCTTTGGGAAACACCATATATTTT	CASSYRGLPLGNTIYF
TRBD2	TRBV25-1	NA	TRBJ2-2	TGTGCCAGCAGTGGCGTCGGGGGGGCCAACACCGGGGAGCTGTTTTTT	CASSGVGGANTGELFF
NA	TRBV18	few	TRBJ1-2	TGTGCCAGCTCACCTGGCGGAGCTTATGGCTACACCTTC	CASSPGGAYGYTF
NA	TRBV11-2	NA	TRBJ2-7	TGTGCCAGCAGCCGAAACAGCTACGAGCAGTACTTC	CASSRNSYEQYF
TRBD1	TRBV6-5	NA	TRBJ2-2	TGTGCCAGCAGCCGGGACAGGGGGACCGGGGAGCTGTTTTTT	CASSRDRGTGELFF
NA	TRBV10-3	NA	TRBJ2-7	TGTGCCATCAGTGTTAGTAATGAGCAGTACTTC	CAISVSNEQYF
TRBD2	TRBV19	NA	TRBJ2-7	TGTGCCAGTAGTACCAGTGATCGGGGGGGGTACGAGCAGTACTTC	CASSTSDRGGYEQYF
NA	TRBV7-2	few	TRBJ2-5	TGTGCCAGCAGCTTAGCGGTCAGGGGGAGGCAAGAGACCCAGTACTTC	CASSLAVRGRQETQYF
TRBD2	TRBV5-1	once	TRBJ2-1	TGCGCCAGCAGCCCCGGTAGCGGGGGGCCTTCCTACAATGAGCAGTTCTTC	CASSPGSGGPSYNEQFF
TRBD1	TRBV4-2	NA	TRBJ2-5	TGTGCCAGCAGCCAACCCCAACAGGGGGAGCAAGAGACCCAGTACTTC	CASSQPQQGEQETQYF
NA	TRBV27	NA	TRBJ1-2	TGTGCCAGCGGGGAGTACAGGGACAACTATGGCTACACCTTC	CASGEYRDNYGYTF
NA	TRBV5-4	NA	TRBJ1-1	TGTGCCAGCAGCTTGGCCACAGGCCAGAACACTGAAGCTTTCTTT	CASSLATGQNTEAFF
NA	TRBV5-4	NA	TRBJ1-2	TGTGCCAGCAGCCCCCCACAGGGAACTAACTATGGCTACACCTTC	CASSPPQGTNYGYTF
NA	TRBV9	NA	TRBJ2-1	TGTGCCAGCAGCGTAGTAGTCGGGAGTGAGCAGTTCTTC	CASSVVVGSEQFF
TRBD2	TRBV5-1	NA	TRBJ2-3	TGCGCCAGCAGCTTGACCATTTTAGCGGGAGGAATGACAGATACGCAGTATTTT	CASSLTILAGGMTDTQYF
NA	TRBV10-3	NA	TRBJ1-2	TGTGCCATCAGTGAGCAACGCTCAGGCTGGGGCTACACCTTC	CAISEQRSGWGYTF
NA	TRBV4-3	once	TRBJ1-6	TGCGCCAGCAGCCAAGCATCTAGAAATTCACCCCTCCACTTT	CASSQASRNSPLHF
NA	TRBV27	NA	TRBJ1-1	TGTGCCAGCAGACGGAGTTGGGGCTTTGGTGAAGCTTTCTTT	CASRRSWGFGEAFF
TRBD1	TRBV5-4	few	TRBJ2-2	TGTGCCAGCAGCCCACCAACAGGGGACACCGGGGAGCTGTTTTTT	CASSPPTGDTGELFF
TRBD2	TRBV28	NA	TRBJ2-2	TGTGCCAGCAGCTTTAGCGGGACTACCGGGGAGCTGTTTTTT	CASSFSGTTGELFF